A single sample is the source of the 13 T cell receptor beta chains below, sequenced in a study of T cell changes during pregnancy in multiple sclerosis. Profiled with immunoSEQ multiplex PCR; TCRdb holds only in-frame clones, not every one. There are fewer than 50,000 clones in the sample; 90% to 95% occur only once, and approximately 0.81% lies in the top ten. The sequencing used CD4+ T cells from peripheral blood mononuclear cells, collected in the third trimester of pregnancy. These receptors originate from a female donor with multiple sclerosis, enrolled in a pregnancy study.

V usage is TRBV6-4 and J usage is TRBJ2-3; D might be TRBD2 (6 bases). Trimming stripped 0 bases from V and 10 bases from J, with 11 bases between. The CDR3 is 13 amino acids. CDR1 and CDR2 from the germline V gene are MRHNA and SNTAGT. Here the CDR3 reads CASSDSEGVPQYF. CDR3 sequence (DNA): TGTGCCAGCAGTGACTCGGAGGGAGTTCCGCAGTATTTT.

The CDR3 coding sequence is TGTGCCAGCAGTGCTCGGGGGAACACTGAAGCTTTCTTT. It translates to CASSARGNTEAFF. The chain recombines TRBV6-1 with TRBJ1-1; no clear D gene. The V end lost 4 bases, the J end lost 1 base, and 7 bases lay between the germline ends. This CDR3 comprises 13 residues. Germline loops: CDR1 MNHNS, CDR2 SASEGT.

The chain combines TRBV5-5 with TRBJ2-2, with 7 bases that match TRBD2. This CDR3 has 14 residues. CDR1 and CDR2 (germline): SGHKS, YYEKEE (reference sequence). V lost 5 bases, J lost 0 bases, and 1 base stayed unmatched. The CDR3, as DNA: TGTGCCAGCAGAACTAGCGCGAACACCGGGGAGCTGTTTTTT. Translation gives CASRTSANTGELFF.

The chain joins TRBV5-6 to TRBJ1-6; D gene unclear. CDR1 is SGHDT and CDR2 is YYEEEE in the germline V gene. Trimming took 0 bases from V and 0 from J, leaving 7 bases between them. CDR3 length equals 16 residues. The DNA for the CDR3 is TGTGCCAGCAGCTTGGTTGGGAGCTCCTATAATTCACCCCTCCACTTT. Translating gives CASSLVGSSYNSPLHF.

The rearrangement joins TRBV30 to TRBJ1-3; D ambiguous. V gave up 4 bases and J gave up 0 bases, with 7 bases separating them. CDR1 is GTSNPN and CDR2 is SVGIG in the germline V gene (reference sequence). The CDR3 length is 13 residues. CDR3: CAWTQFSGNTIYF. Here the CDR3 DNA reads TGTGCCTGGACGCAGTTCTCTGGAAACACCATATATTTT.

The rearrangement uses TRBV5-6 and TRBJ2-1; 8 bases line up with TRBD2. Looked up from germline, CDR1 is SGHDT and CDR2 is YYEEEE. The CDR3 consists of 14 residues. V dropped 0 bases and J dropped 15; count of bases not matched to a gene: 11. CDR3 loop: CASSLDSGTRAGFF. In DNA, the CDR3 is TGTGCCAGCAGCTTGGATTCCGGGACTAGGGCGGGGTTCTTC.

This chain connects TRBV19 to TRBJ2-3, with D possibly matching TRBD2 (5 bases). V was trimmed by 1 base and J by 6 bases, leaving 17 bases between them. CDR3 length: 16 amino acids. Germline V CDR1 and CDR2: LNHDA, SQIVND (reference sequence). This CDR3 is CASSIALFRVADTQYF. The CDR3 bases are TGTGCCAGTAGTATAGCGCTCTTTAGGGTAGCGGATACGCAGTATTTT.

CDR3 nucleotides: TGTGCCAGCAGTGAATTCCACAGGGAACTTGGCTACACCTTC. This encodes CASSEFHRELGYTF. The chain couples TRBV25-1 to TRBJ1-2, with D perhaps TRBD1 (6 bases). V lost 1 base and J 7 bases, leaving 13 bases between the germline ends. Germline V gives CDR1 MGHDK, CDR2 SYGVNS. The CDR3 loop spans 14 amino acids.

The chain recombines TRBV5-1 with TRBJ2-7; 7 bases are a match to TRBD2. The CDR3 runs 14 residues. Germline V gene sequence: CDR1 SGHRS, CDR2 YFSETQ. Unmatched junction bases numbered 10, after V lost 4 bases and J lost 6 bases. In DNA, the CDR3 is TGCGCCAGCAGCCCCCCCGGGAGGCCCTCCGAGCAGTACTTC. Amino acid sequence: CASSPPGRPSEQYF.

This clone was found a few times. The chain links TRBV4-3 to TRBJ2-3; 7 nucleotides line up with TRBD2. The CDR3 contains 15 residues. Germline V gene data show CDR1 as LGHNA and CDR2 as YSLEER. The V segment lost 5 bases and the J segment 2 bases; nucleotides outside the gene matches: 7. The CDR3 here is CASSFTSAPTDTQYF. The CDR3 DNA reads as TGCGCCAGCAGCTTTACTAGCGCACCCACAGATACGCAGTATTTT.

J is TRBJ2-2 and V is TRBV25-1; no clear D. Germline assignment: CDR1 MGHDK and CDR2 SYGVNS. The CDR3 is made up of 14 amino acids. V lost 3 bases and J lost 4, with 9 bases in between. The CDR3 DNA reads as TGTGCCAGCAGTGATCCCGGGTTCACCGGGGAGCTGTTTTTT. Translated: CASSDPGFTGELFF.

The chain has TRBV10-3 and TRBJ2-7; 7 positions agree with TRBD1. Germline V CDR1 and CDR2: ENHRY, SYGVKD. The length of the CDR3 is 14 residues. J lost 3 bases, V lost 6 bases, and 8 bases had no gene match. The CDR3 reads CAISSDRSSYEQYF. The CDR3 coding sequence is TGTGCCATCAGCTCGGACAGGTCCAGCTACGAGCAGTACTTC.

CDR3 in amino acids: CSADGGRAVVDEQFF. CDR3 nucleotides: TGCAGCGCCGACGGCGGGAGGGCCGTGGTCGATGAGCAGTTCTTC. The chain couples TRBV29-1 to TRBJ2-1; the match to TRBD2 covers 9 bases. The ends lost 7 bases at V and 8 bases at J; junction bases unmatched: 15. The CDR3 spans 15 residues. CDR1 and CDR2 (germline): SQVTM, ANQGSEA.